This passage covers 13 T cell receptor beta chains from one sample sequenced in a study of response to subunit inactivated influenza vaccine. Each CDR3 protein is one row after TCRdb ran MiXCR on the RT-PCR reads. The sample lists over 150,000 distinct CDR3 sequences; approximately 12% were seen once. The sample in question was CD8+ T cells sorted from PBMCs, obtained approximately 25 months after vaccination. The receptors were gathered from a man in his fifties or sixties who received an inactivated influenza vaccine.

The genes are TRBV12-3 or TRBV12-4 and TRBJ2-7; maybe TRBD2 (5 bases). The CDR3 runs to 14 residues. Trimming removed 6 bases at V and 4 bases at J, with 16 bases between. CDR3 in DNA: TGTGCCAGCAGAACGGGGAAACGGAGGTACGAGCAGTACTTC. Translated: CASRTGKRRYEQYF.

This clonotype showed up many times. This chain uses TRBV20-1 with TRBJ2-1; D perhaps matches TRBD1 (6 bases). Trimming pared 0 bases from V and 1 base from J, leaving 16 bases between. The CDR3 length is 17 residues. Germline V lookup: CDR1 DFQATT, CDR2 SNEGSKA (reference sequence). CDR3 amino acids: CSARDRDGTRSYNEQFF. In DNA form, the CDR3 reads TGCAGTGCTAGAGACCGGGACGGGACAAGATCCTACAATGAGCAGTTCTTC.

V usage is TRBV12-3 or TRBV12-4 and J usage is TRBJ2-6; TRBD1 agrees at 8 bases. This CDR3 has 15 amino acids. The J segment lost 13 bases and the V segment lost 5 bases, leaving 13 bases of the junction unmatched. The CDR3 DNA reads TGTGCCAGCAGTGCGCCGGACAGGGCCCTCAAAGTCCTGACTTTC. This gives the protein CASSAPDRALKVLTF.

This clonotype showed up just a few times. J is TRBJ2-5 and V is TRBV28, with 10 bases matching TRBD2. The germline CDR1 and CDR2 sequences are MDHEN and SYDVKM. The CDR3 runs 16 residues. J lost 5 bases, V lost 0 bases, and 6 bases had no gene match. As DNA, the CDR3 is TGTGCCAGCAGTTTATGGGCTAGCGGGAGCGGGGAGACCCAGTACTTC. Amino acids: CASSLWASGSGETQYF.

This clonotype showed up many times. V and J are TRBV12-3 or TRBV12-4 and TRBJ2-4; 7 bases align to TRBD1. The junction had 5 bases not matched to a gene; V was cut back by 6 bases and J by 0 bases. This CDR3 region has 15 residues. The DNA for the CDR3 is TGTGCCAGCAGGGGGACAGATCTAGCCAAAAACATTCAGTACTTC. Its translation is CASRGTDLAKNIQYF.

This clonotype occurred many times. V gene TRBV28 combines with J gene TRBJ2-7; D is perhaps TRBD2 (5 bases). This CDR3 has 14 residues. Trimming left V 2 bases short and J 0 bases short, with 8 bases between. Germline V gives CDR1 MDHEN, CDR2 SYDVKM. The CDR3 reads CASSLDYSSYEQYF. As DNA, the CDR3 is TGTGCCAGCAGTTTAGACTACAGCTCCTACGAGCAGTACTTC.

The chain's CDR3 is CASRHLAGGMDEQFF. DNA of the CDR3: TGTGCCAGCAGACATCTAGCGGGAGGGATGGATGAGCAGTTCTTC. The gene calls are TRBV7-6 and TRBJ2-1; 12 bases match TRBD2. The CDR3 spans 15 residues. V shed 6 bases and J 8 bases; nucleotides not matched to a gene: 8. Germline lookup yields CDR1 SGHVS and CDR2 FNYEAQ.

The chain combines TRBV7-9 with TRBJ2-6; D gene unclear. With 3 bases removed from V and 0 bases from J, the gap between germline ends came to 9 bases. Germline values: CDR1 SEHNR, CDR2 FQNEAQ (reference sequence). CDR3 length: 16 amino acids. This chain's CDR3 is CASSLSGASGANVLTF. CDR3 DNA: TGTGCCAGCAGCTTGTCAGGAGCCTCTGGGGCCAACGTCCTGACTTTC.

V gene TRBV11-2 combines with J gene TRBJ2-1; 7 bases fit TRBD1. J gave up 4 bases and V 1 base, and 13 bases lay outside the gene matches. The CDR3 has 18 residues. The germline V gene has CDR1 SGHAT and CDR2 FQNNGV. CDR3: CASSLVGRGVDRYNEQFF. In nucleotides, the CDR3 is TGTGCCAGCAGCTTAGTTGGAAGAGGCGTGGACAGGTACAATGAGCAGTTCTTC.

The V gene is TRBV21-1, the J gene TRBJ2-7; the table's D call of TRBD1 was not tested on the DNA. TRBV21-1 is classified as a pseudogene. This CDR3 spans 16 amino acids. The CDR3 spells CASSGWGSYRVYEQYF. Written as DNA, the CDR3 is TGTGCCAGCAGCGGATGGGGGTCGTATCGGGTCTACGAGCAGTACTTC.

CDR3 loop: CASSVGVSYNEQFF. The CDR3 DNA sequence: TGTGCCAGCAGCGTAGGGGTTTCCTACAATGAGCAGTTCTTC. V is TRBV9 and J is TRBJ2-1; D is unclear. Germline V gene data show CDR1 as SGDLS and CDR2 as YYNGEE. The length of the CDR3 is 14 residues. The ends were cut back, 0 bases at V and 1 base at J, with 5 bases in the middle.

The rearrangement uses TRBV12-3 or TRBV12-4 and TRBJ1-3; D gene ambiguous. This CDR3 is built from 16 residues. V shed 5 bases and J shed 1 base, with 15 bases lying between them. CDR3 region: CASSPRVPSSGNTIYF. CDR3 coding DNA: TGTGCCAGCAGTCCCCGGGTCCCCTCATCTGGAAACACCATATATTTT.

The chain links TRBV5-5 to TRBJ1-5, with D tentatively TRBD1 (5 bases). In germline, CDR1 is SGHKS, CDR2 YYEKEE (reference sequence). CDR3 size: 17 residues. V was clipped by 4 bases and J by 0 bases, with 17 bases between them. In nucleotides, the CDR3 is TGTGCCAGCAGCGCGGGACTTGGGAGGGTTAGCAATCAGCCCCAGCATTTT. It is translated as CASSAGLGRVSNQPQHF.